This T cell receptor beta chain appears in the sequencing data of a study of regulatory T cells in long-lasting Graves disease (dated by TCRdb to the early 2020s). About the full investigation: Persistent Graves' disease meant more than 5 years of antithyroid drug treatment with TSH receptor autoantibodies that stayed positive. The study was conducted in China and was registered as a clinical trial. This study used TCR sequencing and RNA sequencing of peripheral blood to compare persistent Graves' disease patients against newly diagnosed Graves' disease patients. On average, persistent Graves' disease patients in the clinical cohort had been on antithyroid drugs for about 10.3 years. A total of some 35 samples underwent TCR sequencing, from about 13 patients with persistent Graves' disease and 20 or so patients with newly diagnosed Graves' disease.

This clonotype was counted at least ten times. Its antigen is unknown. Per-base quality was not reported, and no clone a single base away is much larger than it. Library method: multiplex PCR. The instrument was an Illumina HiSeq 4000. iRepertoire HTBI primers and Arm-PCR amplification of CDR3 regions were used to construct TCR beta libraries. PCR products were gel purified before sequencing. The authors' analysis ran thus. A total of some 60 TRBV and approximately 15 TRBJ segments were identified across samples and were used for gene usage analysis of CDR3 amino acid clonotypes. Filtered high-quality paired reads were merged into contigs using COPE and FqMerger. BLAST was used to align contigs to IMGT TRBV, TRBD and TRBJ reference genes, and CDR3 was defined according to IMGT. Clonotypes above 0.1% frequency were classified as highly expanded clones. Shannon entropy was used to measure repertoire diversity, and the Gini coefficient was used to measure V-J evenness. Clonotypes shared by more than one individual were considered public. TCRdb reran the public reads through fastp at Q25 and MiXCR, keeping productive beta chains. Rows are unified per CDR3 protein, each entry keeping the most common DNA and genes. TCRdb, rather than the study authors, made the V and J calls. Recorded for this sample are more than 300,000 distinct CDR3 sequences; about 19% of them occurred a single time. The leading ten clones occupy less than 35% of the sample.

Results and caveats for the whole study, not just this receptor: Only the TCR beta chain was sequenced and analyzed. Peripheral blood alone was examined, since thyroid tissue, which constituted the primary lesion, could not be accessed. Lower TCR Shannon entropy and fewer highly expanded clones were observed in persistent Graves' disease patients than in newly diagnosed patients, which suggested clonal expansion. Patients with persistent disease shared more public clonotypes (over 2,500) than newly diagnosed patients did (roughly 970). The small sample size was acknowledged by the authors as a limitation that may reduce accuracy.

The time point label of this sample denotes: persistent/refractory GD, antithyroid drugs over 5 years with positive TRAb. For both TCR sequencing and RNA sequencing, RNA was extracted from PBMCs using TRIzol. The diagnosis of Graves' disease was made according to American Thyroid Association guidelines. Patients were recruited from an endocrinology department in Xi'an, China. Each patient gave approximately 10 milliliters of peripheral blood, collected in an EDTA anticoagulant tube. Ficoll Paque Plus density gradient separation was used to isolate PBMCs, and no further T cell sorting was performed. RNA quality was checked with an Agilent 2100 Bioanalyzer and agarose gel, and concentration with a NanoDrop 2000. The starting material was peripheral blood mononuclear cells (PBMCs), obtained when the disease was refractory, from a patient treated with antithyroid drugs. This clonotype was obtained from a female donor with Graves disease.

Here the CDR3 is given as CASSFRGDSVKLFF. The DNA sequence is as follows: TGCGCCAGCAGCTTTAGGGGGGATTCGGTAAAACTGTTTTTT. In this chain, TRBV5-1 is recombined with TRBJ1-4, and perhaps TRBD1 as D gene, on 6 matching bases. Relative to germline, V is 2 bases shorter and J is 10 bases shorter, with 15 bases between their ends. CDR1 and CDR2 are drawn from the germline V gene: SGHRS, YFSETQ. Including the terminal cysteine and phenylalanine, the CDR3 comprises 14 residues. Only the CDR3 region is kept as DNA, spanning 42 bases read in frame from base 1.